This T cell receptor beta chain was sequenced for a study of T cells in Graves' hyperthyroidism and ophthalmopathy. TCR beta CDR3 regions were amplified from RNA. First-round RT-PCR of the TCR CDR3 relied on the HTBI primer set. Each CDR3 protein is one row after TCRdb ran MiXCR on the multiplex PCR reads. The table shows approximately 490,000 distinct CDR3 sequences, with under 25% occurring only once. This clonotype was observed at least ten times. What it binds is not known. Study-level findings and limits: Most thyroid clonotypes that were expanded above 0.001 also turned up in blood.

V lost 5 bases and J 5 bases, leaving 10 bases between the germline ends. This CDR3 is built from 13 residues. Germline V CDR1 and CDR2: SEHNR, FQNEAQ (reference sequence). Disease duration was under 3 months in the ophthalmopathy patients, who also had a Clinical Activity Score of at least 3 and a NOSPECS grade of at least 4. This TCR was recovered from an older woman with Graves' ophthalmopathy. V usage is TRBV7-9 and J usage is TRBJ2-1; D assignment may be TRBD1 or TRBD2 (5 bases each). The sample comprised blood. CDR3 in DNA: TGTGCCAGCAGCCGGGACCCCCACAATGAGCAGTTCTTC. Residues: CASSRDPHNEQFF.